Reported below is one T cell receptor (beta chain). The antigen remains undetermined. This entry belongs to a study of OX40 agonist ivuxolimab in advanced cancers. At the level of the study: Males comprised 70% to 90% of the group, whose mean age was about 62 years (range roughly 23 to 80). Findings and caveats of the study: Antigen specificity of clonally expanded peripheral T cells was not established. Among the least clonally expanded were partial responders at 0.1-3.0 mg/kg. CD8+ T cells averaged more expanded clones than CD4+.

Some clones are missing from TCRdb's copy, which holds only in-frame ones; the method was immunoSEQ multiplex PCR. The sample records about 6,300 clones, 70% being singletons. The germline gives CDR1 SGHNT, CDR2 YYREEE (reference sequence). The CDR3 loop spans 15 amino acids. Trimming removed 1 base from V and 1 base from J, with 11 bases in between. This chain connects TRBV5-4 to TRBJ1-1, with D perhaps matching TRBD1 (6 bases). This clonotype was obtained from an adult with an advanced solid tumor such as melanoma, head and neck, liver or kidney cancer. This material consisted of CD4+ or CD8+ T cells sorted from blood, taken in a trial of the OX40 agonist ivuxolimab. The CDR3 DNA follows: TGTGCCAGCAGCTTGCCCTCACAGGGGAACACTGAAGCTTTCTTT. This gives the protein CASSLPSQGNTEAFF.